The subject of this entry is one T cell receptor beta chain. Germline CDR1 is SEHNR and CDR2 is FQNEAQ (reference sequence). The CDR3 contains 14 residues. V lost 1 base, J lost 15 bases, and 16 bases lay in between. The TCR beta profiling, which covered VDJ combination and CDR3 sequence, was carried out using genomic DNA as the template. Each CDR3 protein is one row after TCRdb ran MiXCR on the reads. The table lists 220,000 or so distinct CDR3 sequences, roughly two thirds of them singletons. The record originates from a study of CD8+CD57+ T cells in acquired aplastic anemia. Before being chosen for sequencing, patients had shown CD8+CD57+ cell expansion by flow cytometry. Each patient carried a diagnosis of severe acquired aplastic anemia.

The chain couples TRBV7-9 to TRBJ1-6, with D unclear. The clonotype comes from a human donor with aplastic anemia. The sample comprised sorted CD4+, CD8+, or CD8+CD57+ T cells (not recorded which) from PBMCs. The CDR3 DNA follows: TGTGCCAGCAGCTTAGAGGGAGAGACGCGTCGCCTCCACTTT. Encoded protein: CASSLEGETRRLHF.